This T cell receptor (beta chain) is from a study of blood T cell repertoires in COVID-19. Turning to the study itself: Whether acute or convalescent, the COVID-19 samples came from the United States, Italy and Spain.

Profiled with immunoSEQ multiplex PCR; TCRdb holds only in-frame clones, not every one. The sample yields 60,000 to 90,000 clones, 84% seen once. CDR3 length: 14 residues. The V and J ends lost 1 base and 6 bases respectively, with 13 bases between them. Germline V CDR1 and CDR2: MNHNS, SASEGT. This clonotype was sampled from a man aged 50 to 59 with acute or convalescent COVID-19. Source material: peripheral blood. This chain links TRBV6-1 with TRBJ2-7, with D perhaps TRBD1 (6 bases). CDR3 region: CASSEEQGHAEQYF. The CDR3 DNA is TGTGCCAGCAGTGAAGAGCAGGGGCATGCCGAGCAGTACTTC.